This T cell receptor (beta chain) derives from a study of beta chain features in type 1 diabetes. Study conclusions and caveats: cDNA sequencing could over-represent cells with high TCR expression.

Every isolated RNA sample was fully reverse transcribed, so sequencing captured expressed TCRB transcripts. Reads for stem cell-like memory T cell samples averaged around 1 million. TCRdb's copy holds only in-frame clones and misses some; the assay was immunoSEQ multiplex PCR. This sample has 35,000 to 50,000 clones, with around 50% found just once. To note about this clone: Its antigen is not known.

The CDR3 consists of 14 residues. The germline V gene has CDR1 MNHEY and CDR2 SMNVEV (reference sequence). Trimming took 5 bases from V and 4 from J, leaving 14 bases between them. It was via CD45RO/CCR7/CD25/CD127/CD95/CD27 that CD4+ naive, central memory, regulatory and stem cell-like memory cells were sorted. This receptor was taken from a woman younger than 45 in good health. The rearrangement links TRBV27 to TRBJ1-2, with a possible D match to TRBD1 (6 bases). Sequencing was done on a sample of stem cell memory CD4+ T cells from blood. The DNA of the CDR3 is TGTGCCAGCAGTGGGGGGGCCCTGAGCTATGGCTACACCTTC. This gives the protein CASSGGALSYGYTF.